The rows below give T cell receptor beta chains drawn from one sample of a study of PD-L1 blockade in urothelial cancer. Only in-frame clones appear in the TCRdb table, and some are missing; sequencing was by immunoSEQ multiplex PCR. The sample has approximately 88,000 clones; roughly 84% are singletons. Sequenced material: PBMCs, taken around atezolizumab (anti-PD-L1) treatment. The origin of the receptors is a man aged 55 to 69 with urothelial cancer. CDR3s include the opening cysteine and the closing phenylalanine or tryptophan. Each record gives: D gene, J gene, V gene, CDR3 protein. A D gene is named only where the DNA matches it firmly.

. TRBJ2-1 TRBV18 CASSPGQPNYNEQFF
TRBD1 TRBJ2-7 TRBV6-9 CASSLDREREYEQYF
TRBD1 TRBJ2-1 TRBV13 CASSQGQLTYNEQFF
TRBD1 TRBJ1-2 TRBV28 CATTTGGAQYGYTF
. TRBJ2-6 TRBV18 CASSLSGPGLFSGANVLTF
TRBD1 TRBJ2-1 TRBV5-1 CASSKGTGADNEQFF
TRBD2 TRBJ2-5 TRBV5-1 CASSLPGGVETQYF
TRBD2 TRBJ2-1 TRBV5-1 CASSFSGEYNEQFF
TRBD1 TRBJ1-2 TRBV5-1 CASSSNPGQNYGYTF
. TRBJ2-4 TRBV7-9 CASSLVKGQVNIQYF
TRBD1 TRBJ1-4 TRBV10-1 CASSDSRTRTGEEKLFF
TRBD1 TRBJ1-3 TRBV15 CATRGRQGNGNTIYF
TRBD1 TRBJ2-7 TRBV5-1 CASSLERTGIGPYEQYF
. TRBJ2-3 TRBV10-1 CASSETYTGKAADTQYF
TRBD2 TRBJ2-7 TRBV11-2 CASSDRRSGGRDYEQYF
. TRBJ1-1 TRBV2 CASSDYGNMNTEAFF
. TRBJ2-2 TRBV14 CASSQTGTRYTGELFF
TRBD2 TRBJ2-3 TRBV6-6 CASRYPTSGGTDTQYF
. TRBJ1-5 TRBV6-1 CASSESFPPQHF
. TRBJ2-7 TRBV5-5 CASSLGLGQYF
. TRBJ2-1 TRBV20-1 CSASYINEQFF
TRBD1 TRBJ1-6 TRBV9 CASSQVGQGLSPLHF
TRBD1 TRBJ2-1 TRBV6-6 CASSSAGTGGNEQFF
TRBD1 TRBJ1-2 TRBV7-9 CASSLGGQRVNYGYTF
TRBD2 TRBJ2-2 TRBV5-1 CASILTASGVAGELFF
. TRBJ2-7 TRBV6-1 CASSEGEMGSYEQYF
TRBD1 TRBJ1-1 TRBV19 CATEPQGAPTEAFF
. TRBJ2-7 TRBV6-1 CATLVPGVISYEQYF
. TRBJ1-1 TRBV19 CASSTQGNTEAFF
. TRBJ1-1 TRBV13 CASSLQRVRWDTGAFF
TRBD1 TRBJ2-7 TRBV28 CASRRDREAYEQYF
. TRBJ1-5 TRBV7-2 CASSLGGGRQTQHF
TRBD2 TRBJ2-5 TRBV5-4 CASSVRGGRETQYF
TRBD2 TRBJ2-7 TRBV7-2 CASSRDDLAGGYEQYF
TRBD2 TRBJ2-1 TRBV5-4 CASRTSGIYEQFF
TRBD2 TRBJ2-3 TRBV7-3 CASSLTGRATDTQYF
TRBD2 TRBJ2-7 TRBV28 CASSPRLAGSFEQYF
TRBD1 TRBJ1-5 TRBV7-9 CASSAGGFDQPQHF
. TRBJ2-3 TRBV30 CAWSDSSGHFTDTQYF
. TRBJ1-5 TRBV6-5 CASSSFGDQPQHF
. TRBJ1-3 TRBV7-2 CASSLGLGALKGNTIYF
TRBD2 TRBJ2-7 TRBV7-2 CASSKLAGGPPYEQYF
. TRBJ1-3 TRBV6-4 CASSDIGTGLGNTIYF
. TRBJ1-5 TRBV19 CASSISQGQPQHF
TRBD1 TRBJ1-3 TRBV18 CASSPRDSRSGNTIYF
. TRBJ1-6 TRBV11-2 CASVGGIHNSPLHF